The 9 T cell receptor beta chains below all came from one sample that was sequenced in a study of cytomegalovirus exposure and HLA in healthy donors. Primers included in the PCR were 60 Vbeta and 13 Jbeta primers. Repertoires were generated with immunoSEQ multiplex PCR, while TCRdb's copy carries only in-frame clones and drops some. Of more than 110,000 clones in the sample, roughly 76% were seen once. Sequenced sample: PBMCs. These receptor sequences come from a female donor in good health and CMV-seronegative.

The chain carries TRBV19 and TRBJ1-5; TRBD1 is a possible D gene (5 bases). Deletions cut 2 bases from V and 4 bases from J, with 9 bases between. This CDR3 is built from 14 residues. CDR1 is LNHDA, CDR2 SQIVND, per germline (reference sequence). CDR3: CASSIRDSNQPQHF. CDR3 coding DNA: TGTGCCAGTAGTATACGAGACAGTAATCAGCCCCAGCATTTT.

The genes are TRBV7-9 and TRBJ2-7; maybe TRBD1 (6 bases). Trimming removed 1 base from V and 3 bases from J, with 7 bases in between. Per germline, CDR1 SEHNR and CDR2 FQNEAQ (reference sequence). The CDR3 has 13 residues. DNA of the CDR3: TGTGCCAGCAGCTTAGGGACAGTCTACGAGCAGTACTTC. As protein: CASSLGTVYEQYF.

This chain uses TRBV7-9 with TRBJ1-3; D call uncertain. This CDR3 has 14 residues. Per the germline V gene, CDR1 is SEHNR and CDR2 is FQNEAQ (reference sequence). Trimming cost V 5 bases and J 6 bases, with 14 bases left between them. DNA of the CDR3: TGTGCCAGCAGCCCTAGCTGGGCGGAAAACACCATATATTTT. It encodes CASSPSWAENTIYF.

The rearrangement links TRBV2 to TRBJ1-5; 9 bases map to TRBD1. The CDR3 covers 15 residues. The V and J ends lost 5 bases and 6 bases, in that order; junction bases with no gene match: 8. Germline CDR1 reads SNHLY; CDR2 reads FYNNEI. The CDR3 nucleotides read TGTGCCAGCAGTCCTGGGACAGGGTTCATTCAGCCCCAGCATTTT. This gives the protein CASSPGTGFIQPQHF.

The chain recombines TRBV4-1 with TRBJ1-4, with D possibly matching TRBD1 (5 bases). The CDR3 loop spans 14 amino acids. With 5 bases removed from V and 8 bases from J, the gap between germline ends came to 15 bases. The germline gives CDR1 MGHRA, CDR2 YSYEKL. CDR3: CASSFLGHKEKLFF. The CDR3 region has the DNA TGCGCCAGCAGCTTTCTGGGGCATAAAGAAAAACTGTTTTTT.

J is TRBJ2-5 and V is TRBV30, with TRBD2 matching 10 bases. V gave up 3 bases and J gave up 1 base; unmatched junction bases: 5. The germline V gene has CDR1 GTSNPN and CDR2 SVGIG (reference sequence). The CDR3 runs 15 residues. The CDR3 coding sequence is TGTGCCTGGAGAACCGGGACTAGCGTCCAAGAGACCCAGTACTTC. Amino acids: CAWRTGTSVQETQYF. The complete variable domain, with remaining parts taken from reference TRBV30 and TRBJ2-5, reads SQTIHQWPATLVQPVGSPLSLECTVEGTSNPNLYWYRQAAGRGLQLLFYSVGIGQISSEVPQNLSASRPQDRQFILSSKKLLLSDSGFYLCAWRTGTSVQETQYFGPGTRLLVL.

This rearrangement joins TRBV2 to TRBJ1-2; D not certain. The ends were cut back, 0 bases at V and 1 base at J, with 9 bases in the middle. This CDR3 contains 15 residues. Looked up from germline, CDR1 is SNHLY and CDR2 is FYNNEI. This CDR3 is CASSEAMGSNYGYTF. The CDR3 DNA reads TGTGCCAGCAGTGAAGCGATGGGCAGTAACTATGGCTACACCTTC.

This clone was found a few times. V usage is TRBV6-5 and J usage is TRBJ2-5; 8 positions match TRBD2. CDR1 is MNHEY and CDR2 is SVGAGI in the germline V gene. V lost 7 bases, J lost 4 bases, and 2 bases stayed unmatched. The CDR3 has 12 amino acids. The CDR3 nucleotides read TGTGCCAGCAAAGGGACTAGAGAGACCCAGTACTTC. Translating gives CASKGTRETQYF.

J is TRBJ2-5 and V is TRBV28, with TRBD2 identical over 16 bases. From germline, CDR1 is MDHEN and CDR2 SYDVKM. Trimming took 5 bases from V and 4 from J; bases not matched to a gene: 7. The CDR3 contains 17 residues. This chain's CDR3 is CASSPGTSGRAAETQYF. The DNA of the CDR3 is TGTGCCAGCAGTCCGGGGACTAGCGGGAGGGCCGCAGAGACCCAGTACTTC.